This section outlines one T cell receptor (beta chain) sequence together with its context. The antigen remains unidentified. At one of its ends the junction is not consistent with the germline gene, which may arise from a read error. Generated by immunoSEQ multiplex PCR, the TCRdb table keeps only in-frame clones and is missing some. The sample records around 140,000 clones, about 78% being singletons. This sample was taken from a study of cytotoxic CD8 clonotypes in ibrutinib-treated CLL. At the level of the study: Included were 11 to 12 relapsed/refractory and approximately 15 treatment-naive patients, of whom some 18 were IGHV unmutated. Broader study findings: At baseline, clonality was higher than in age-matched healthy donors and correlated with CD8+ counts.

The germline V gene has CDR1 KGHSH and CDR2 LQKENI. The CDR3 length is 16 residues. This TCR came from a human donor with chronic lymphocytic leukemia. The chain recombines TRBV18 with TRBJ2-2; D ambiguous. Source: PBMCs, taken after 24 months of ibrutinib treatment. This chain's CDR3 is CASSPPQHGNTGELFF. As DNA, the CDR3 is TGTGCCAGCTCGCCACCCCAGCACGGGAACACCGGGGAGCTGTTTTTT. The full variable domain, in which reference TRBV18 and TRBJ2-2 provide the parts outside the CDR3, is NAGVMQNPRHLVRRRGQEARLRCSPMKGHSHVYWYRQLPEEGLKFMVYLQKENIIDESGMPKERFSAEFPKEGPSILRIQQVVRGDSAAYFCASSPPQHGNTGELFFGEGSRLTVL.